This T cell receptor (beta chain) was sequenced during a study of PD-1 blockade in classical Hodgkin lymphoma (dated by TCRdb to the early 2020s). Regarding the study in general: Nivolumab dosing was 3 mg/kg intravenously every 2 weeks, continuing until either disease progression or unacceptable toxicity. The study used TCR beta sequencing and CyTOF to define a peripheral blood immune signature of response to PD-1 blockade in classical Hodgkin lymphoma.

The time point tag for this specimen amounts to: cycle 4 day 1 (C4D1), after 5 to 7 weeks of nivolumab. Every trial patient had relapsed after autologous stem cell transplantation, and cohorts A, B and C differed in prior brentuximab vedotin exposure. The trial cohort comprised about 60 patients with relapsed/refractory classical Hodgkin lymphoma whose best overall responses were complete response, partial response or progressive disease. Trial patients were treated with single-agent nivolumab in the multi-cohort phase II CheckMate 205 trial. An independent review committee assessed best overall response by applying the 2007 International Working Group response criteria. Trial PBMCs were obtained immediately prior to nivolumab initiation (C1D1) and on therapy at cycle 2 day 1 and cycle 4 day 1. Peripheral blood was collected in 8 mL Vacutainer Cell Preparation Tubes, from which PBMCs were isolated by centrifugation and then cryopreserved.

Overall results and qualifications from the work: By C4D1, a significant rise was seen in CD4+ TCR diversity but not in CD8+ TCR diversity (p=0.0027 vs p=0.16), and the rise was most apparent among complete responders (p=0.02). Lower diversity was seen in patients whose nivolumab began less than 1 year after ASCT, and these patients were left out of later analyses so that immune reconstitution would not confound the results. Trial patients achieving complete response had baseline diversity similar to newly diagnosed patients, whereas partial responders and progressors had significantly lower diversity. Baseline TCR diversity was reported to be lower in newly diagnosed patients than in healthy donors and to be lower still in relapsed/refractory patients. The study was restricted to a single clinical trial cohort, and the causes of repertoire differences, possibly disease activity or prior therapy, were left undefined.

The Qiagen DNeasy kit was used to extract genomic DNA both from unsorted PBMCs and from the negatively selected CD4+ and CD8+ fractions. TCR beta CDR3 regions were subjected to amplification by immunoSEQ multiplex PCR with primers that anneal to V and J segments. A synthetic immune receptor repertoire was used to minimize amplification bias, and any residual bias was removed computationally once sequencing was done. The source study handled its data this way. Custom Python scripts were used to quantify repertoire diversity as the Shannon entropy index. Unsorted, CD4+ and CD8+ repertoires were analyzed separately, except in combined analyses where CD4+ and CD8+ sequences were merged in silico. Clonal expansion was defined as a frequency increase of at least 2-fold after treatment compared with C1D1, and clones undetected at baseline were assigned a pseudocount of 0.5. Singleton clones were defined as clones with 0 or 1 copy at C1D1, and non-singleton clones were defined as clones with 2 or more copies. By matching protein sequences in sorted samples from the same patient, clones expanded in unsorted samples were annotated as CD4+, CD8+ or unknown. Diversity changes from C1D1 to C4D1 were tested in paired samples using Wilcoxon tests. As stored in TCRdb, this immuneACCESS dataset retains in-frame rearrangements with V and J assigned. A fraction of the clones does not appear; measured against another copy, unresolved V genes explain less than half of the discrepancy, and the remainder lacks a known reason. V and J calls and clone size come straight from that table; D and trimming were deduced from the DNA. In all, the sample holds roughly 41,000 clones, and 55% to 70% of those were seen once. The leading ten clones occupy approximately 2.5% of the sample.

A note on this clone: No antigen is known for it. The input lacks base qualities; no much larger clone sits a single base away.

This TCR came from a human donor with classical Hodgkin lymphoma. Specimen: peripheral blood mononuclear cells (PBMCs), collected before the fourth cycle of nivolumab.

The CDR3 region reads CASSLNRNTEAFF. The sequence in DNA is TGTGCCAGCAGCTTAAACAGGAACACTGAAGCTTTCTTT. The chain joins TRBV7-3 to TRBJ1-1; confidence is insufficient to name the D gene. The cysteine opens and the phenylalanine closes a CDR3 of 13 amino acids. The DNA shown is the 39-base CDR3, in frame from base 1. V and J are truncated by 1 base and 1 base respectively, leaving an intervening sequence of 4 bases. Via the germline V gene, CDR1 is SGHTA and CDR2 FQGTGA.